This T cell receptor beta chain was captured by sequencing in a study of cytomegalovirus exposure and HLA in healthy donors. Findings and limits, study-wide: Most TCR sequences were seen very rarely across donors, but some public TCRs occurred in many.

The PCR employed 60 Vbeta primers together with 13 Jbeta primers. TCRdb's table, derived via immunoSEQ multiplex PCR, lists solely in-frame clones and lacks some. The table records roughly 120,000 clones, 63% of them present only once. CDR1 is GTSNPN and CDR2 is SVGIG in the germline V gene (reference sequence). With 2 bases clipped from V and 4 bases from J, the junction kept 10 bases outside the gene matches. The CDR3 is 16 amino acids. With respect to this clone: Its antigen is still unknown.

The gene calls are TRBV30 and TRBJ2-3; TRBD1 agrees at 9 bases. The source material was PBMCs. The TCR originated in a man aged 40-49 years in good health and CMV-seropositive. The CDR3 bases are TGTGCCTGGAGTCCAACACCGGGACAGGGATCAGATACGCAGTATTTT. This translates into CAWSPTPGQGSDTQYF.